The 28 T cell receptor beta chains listed next were all sequenced from one sample in a study of shared clonotypes between healthy human individuals. Using immunoSEQ multiplex PCR, the repertoire was profiled, and TCRdb retains in-frame clones only, with some absent. The sample contains millions of clones, approximately 95% of which appear only once. Sequencing was done on a sample of naive CD4+ T cells from PBMCs. Subset denoted: CD45RA+ positively selected. These receptors were obtained from a young man in good health. Some clones in this sample may be carry-over from other donors' samples.

This clone was seen a single time. The rearrangement joins TRBV6-6 to TRBJ1-1; unclear D gene. Germline-derived CDR1 and CDR2 are MNHNY and SVGAGI (reference sequence). V lost 4 bases to trimming and J lost 1 base, with 10 bases between them. This CDR3 has 14 residues. CDR3 region: CASSSPRENTEAFF. DNA of the CDR3: TGTGCCAGCAGTTCCCCCCGGGAGAACACTGAAGCTTTCTTT.

The chain combines TRBV29-1 with TRBJ1-4, with 7 bases identical to TRBD1. J lost 5 bases, V lost 6 bases, and 9 bases had no gene match. Per germline, CDR1 SQVTM and CDR2 ANQGSEA. The CDR3 has 14 amino acids. The CDR3 nucleotides read TGCAGCGTACACCACAGGGGCTCAAATGAAAAACTGTTTTTT. Amino acid sequence: CSVHHRGSNEKLFF.

This sequence joins TRBV28 and TRBJ2-1, with D maybe TRBD1 (6 bases). This CDR3 spans 16 amino acids. Germline V lookup: CDR1 MDHEN, CDR2 SYDVKM. Trimming pared 6 bases from V and 3 bases from J, leaving 18 bases between. For the CDR3, the DNA is TGTGCCAGCAGCACCCGGACAGCCGAATTCTACAATGAGCAGTTCTTC. The encoded protein is CASSTRTAEFYNEQFF.

V gene TRBV28 combines with J gene TRBJ2-2; a weak D match, TRBD2 (5 bases). The CDR3 has 14 amino acids. Trimming shortened V by 2 bases and J by 4 bases, and 8 bases separated the two germline ends. Germline V gene lookup returns CDR1 MDHEN and CDR2 SYDVKM. The CDR3 DNA follows: TGTGCCAGCAGTTTAGGGAGTACCACCGGGGAGCTGTTTTTT. Translating it yields CASSLGSTTGELFF.

The chain has TRBV5-1 and TRBJ2-5; 11 bases align to TRBD2. The germline V gene encodes CDR1 SGHRS and CDR2 YFSETQ. Germline trimming cut 4 bases from V and 4 bases from J; bases unmatched to any gene: 6. CDR3 length: 15 amino acids. CDR3 in amino acids: CASSTGLAGPETQYF. CDR3 coding DNA: TGCGCCAGCAGCACCGGACTAGCGGGCCCAGAGACCCAGTACTTC.

Here the CDR3 reads CASSLGDRALVDTQYF. CDR3 DNA sequence: TGTGCCAGCAGCTTGGGGGACAGGGCCCTGGTGGATACGCAGTATTTT. This sequence joins TRBV11-3 and TRBJ2-3, with 9 bases identical to TRBD1. Germline-derived CDR1 and CDR2 are SGHNT and YENEEA. The V and J ends lost 3 bases and 6 bases, in that order; junction bases with no gene match: 10. The CDR3 runs 16 residues.

J is TRBJ2-7 and V is TRBV2; D unclear. The germline V and J ends were trimmed by 4 bases and 0 bases, with 7 bases remaining between them. The germline gives CDR1 SNHLY, CDR2 FYNNEI. The CDR3 runs to 13 residues. CDR3 coding DNA: TGTGCCAGCAGTGTGACGGTCTCCTACGAGCAGTACTTC. Its protein product is CASSVTVSYEQYF.

J is TRBJ1-2 and V is TRBV28; no reliable D call. CDR1 is MDHEN, CDR2 SYDVKM, per germline. The V end was cut by 1 base, the J end by 8 bases, with 14 bases between. The CDR3 length is 14 residues. DNA for the CDR3: TGTGCCAGCAGTTTATTGGCAGACCCTGCGGGCTACACCTTC. Its protein product is CASSLLADPAGYTF.

V and J are TRBV9 and TRBJ1-2, with D perhaps matching TRBD1 (5 bases). The V end lost 0 bases, the J end lost 4 bases, and 13 bases lay between the germline ends. The CDR3 is 15 amino acids. Germline V CDR1 and CDR2: SGDLS, YYNGEE. The DNA for the CDR3 is TGTGCCAGCAGCGTAGGCAGGGAATCGCGCTATGGCTACACCTTC. Amino acid sequence: CASSVGRESRYGYTF. Filled out from reference TRBV9 and TRBJ1-2, the complete variable domain reads DSGVTQTPKHLITATGQRVTLRCSPRSGDLSVYWYQQSLDQGLQFLIQYYNGEERAKGNILERFSAQQFPDLHSELNLSSLELGDSALYFCASSVGRESRYGYTFGSGTRLTVV.

This chain connects TRBV5-1 to TRBJ2-7; TRBD2 matches 7 bases. The germline gives CDR1 SGHRS, CDR2 YFSETQ. V was pared by 4 bases and J by 2 bases, with 9 bases of the junction left unmatched. The CDR3 covers 15 residues. The CDR3 is CASSESPGGPYEQYF. The CDR3 nucleotides are TGCGCCAGCAGCGAATCCCCGGGAGGACCCTACGAGCAGTACTTC.

The chain carries TRBV5-1 and TRBJ1-3, with D maybe TRBD1 (6 bases). Germline V lookup: CDR1 SGHRS, CDR2 YFSETQ. The CDR3 runs 16 residues. Deletions cut 8 bases from V and 4 bases from J, with 22 bases between. The DNA for the CDR3 is TGCGCCAGGAAGAGGGGGGACCTGGAGTCCGGAAACACCATATATTTT. Translating gives CARKRGDLESGNTIYF.

The chain joins TRBV18 to TRBJ2-3; perhaps TRBD1 as D (5 bases). CDR3 length equals 16 residues. The V end was cut by 1 base, the J end by 2 bases, with 13 bases between. The germline CDR1 and CDR2 sequences are KGHSH and LQKENI. CDR3 coding DNA: TGTGCCAGCTCACCACTTGCAGGGTCCAACACAGATACGCAGTATTTT. It codes for CASSPLAGSNTDTQYF.

CDR3 residues: CASAYRGSATDTQYF. As DNA, the CDR3 is TGTGCCAGCGCCTACCGGGGCTCCGCGACAGATACGCAGTATTTT. J is TRBJ2-3 and V is TRBV9; tentatively, D is TRBD1 or TRBD2 (5 bases each). The ends were cut back, 7 bases at V and 3 bases at J, with 18 bases in the middle. The CDR3 length is 15 residues. Germline V gene lookup returns CDR1 SGDLS and CDR2 YYNGEE.

For the CDR3, the DNA is TGTGCCAGCAGCGACAGGGGGGCGAGGGAGACCCAGTACTTC. Amino acid sequence: CASSDRGARETQYF. V gene TRBV7-9 combines with J gene TRBJ2-5, with 9 bases identical to TRBD1. CDR3 length equals 14 residues. Germline V CDR1 and CDR2: SEHNR, FQNEAQ (reference sequence). V shed 5 bases and J 5 bases; nucleotides not matched to a gene: 6.

DNA for the CDR3: TGCGCCAGCAGCTACAGCGGGATCTCCTACAATGAGCAGTTCTTC. Translating gives CASSYSGISYNEQFF. This chain links TRBV4-3 with TRBJ2-1; 7 bases match TRBD2. Germline assignment: CDR1 LGHNA and CDR2 YSLEER. After removal of 5 bases from V and 0 bases from J, the junction contained 4 bases not matched to a gene. This CDR3 region has 15 residues.

The rearrangement joins TRBV7-3 to TRBJ2-7; D call uncertain. Germline V gene sequence: CDR1 SGHTA, CDR2 FQGTGA. CDR3 size: 13 residues. Trimming took 1 base from V and 5 from J, leaving 9 bases between them. This CDR3 reads CASSLKSGHEQYF. The CDR3 DNA sequence: TGTGCCAGCAGCTTAAAGTCAGGACACGAGCAGTACTTC.

The chain couples TRBV6-1 to TRBJ1-2, with a weak D call TRBD1 (5 bases). Germline values: CDR1 MNHNS, CDR2 SASEGT. The CDR3 extends over 13 amino acids. The V end lost 8 bases, the J end lost 5 bases, and 15 bases lay between the germline ends. The CDR3 DNA is TGTGCCAGCCAGGATCAGGGAACATATGGCTACACCTTC. Translation gives CASQDQGTYGYTF.

The chain combines TRBV19 with TRBJ1-5; weak D call: TRBD1 (6 bases). Germline assignment: CDR1 LNHDA and CDR2 SQIVND (reference sequence). V dropped 4 bases and J dropped 5 bases, with 15 bases sitting between them. This CDR3 contains 15 residues. The CDR3 spells CASSKGQGNYQPQHF. DNA for the CDR3: TGTGCCAGTAGTAAAGGGCAGGGGAACTATCAGCCCCAGCATTTT. The full variable domain, with the rest looked up from reference TRBV19 and TRBJ1-5, is DGGITQSPKYLFRKEGQNVTLSCEQNLNHDAMYWYRQDPGQGLRLIYYSQIVNDFQKGDIAEGYSVSREKKESFPLTVTSAQKNPTAFYLCASSKGQGNYQPQHFGDGTRLSIL.

The J gene is TRBJ1-5, the V gene TRBV2; the match to TRBD1 covers 11 bases. The CDR3 length is 14 residues. Trimming took 8 bases from V and 3 from J; bases not matched to a gene: 3. Germline V lookup: CDR1 SNHLY, CDR2 FYNNEI. CDR3 protein: CASRTGGVNQPQHF. Written as DNA, the CDR3 is TGTGCCAGCCGGACAGGGGGCGTCAATCAGCCCCAGCATTTT.

The CDR3 loop is CASSFSTRETQYF. For the CDR3, the DNA is TGCGCCAGCAGCTTCTCGACGAGGGAGACCCAGTACTTC. The rearrangement links TRBV5-1 to TRBJ2-5; D unresolved. The ends were cut back, 2 bases at V and 5 bases at J, with 10 bases in the middle. From germline, CDR1 is SGHRS and CDR2 YFSETQ. There are 13 residues in the CDR3.

Here the CDR3 DNA reads TGTGCCAGCAGTCCCCAGGGCCGGGGGGATACGCAGTATTTT. Its translation is CASSPQGRGDTQYF. The chain joins TRBV2 to TRBJ2-3, with D perhaps TRBD2 (6 bases). CDR3 size: 14 residues. The germline V gene has CDR1 SNHLY and CDR2 FYNNEI. V was pared by 5 bases and J by 6 bases, with 15 bases between.

This chain uses TRBV7-2 with TRBJ2-7, with 9 bases lining up with TRBD1. V shed 5 bases, J shed 6 bases, and the junction held 8 bases outside the gene matches. The CDR3 has 14 residues. The germline V gene encodes CDR1 SGHTA and CDR2 FQGNSA. CDR3 coding DNA: TGTGCCAGCAGCGGGAAACAGGGGGCTATCGAGCAGTACTTC. It encodes CASSGKQGAIEQYF.

This clone has only one observation. The rearrangement uses TRBV6-1 and TRBJ2-1; 8 bases map to TRBD2. CDR1 is MNHNS and CDR2 is SASEGT in the germline V gene. The junction had 6 bases not matched to a gene; V was cut back by 7 bases and J by 1 base. This CDR3 is built from 15 residues. CDR3 nucleotides: TGTGCCAGCATATGGACGGGAGGGTCCTACAATGAGCAGTTCTTC. Protein sequence: CASIWTGGSYNEQFF.

The rearrangement joins TRBV29-1 to TRBJ1-1, with 7 bases lining up with TRBD1. This CDR3 has 15 amino acids. In germline, CDR1 is SQVTM, CDR2 ANQGSEA. V lost 4 bases to trimming and J lost 4 bases; unmatched junction nucleotides: 12. CDR3 DNA: TGCAGCGTTGGATACAGGGGAAGGCACGGCACTGAAGCTTTCTTT. The encoded protein is CSVGYRGRHGTEAFF.

This clone appeared once. Other DNA sequences within the sample encode an identical CDR3. This chain links TRBV7-2 with TRBJ2-3; no clear D gene. In germline, CDR1 is SGHTA, CDR2 FQGNSA. Trimming took off 0 bases at V and 1 base at J, with 5 bases between the two ends. The CDR3 covers 14 residues. The CDR3 DNA reads as TGTGCCAGCAGCTTAGCTCGGGGCACAGATACGCAGTATTTT. Translation: CASSLARGTDTQYF.

V gene TRBV14 combines with J gene TRBJ1-5, with unresolved D. The CDR3 has 13 residues. CDR1 is SGHDN, CDR2 FVKESK, per germline. The V end was cut by 2 bases, the J end by 6 bases, with 8 bases between. The CDR3 region is CASSQRAAQPQHF. For the CDR3, the DNA is TGTGCCAGCAGCCAACGGGCGGCTCAGCCCCAGCATTTT.

The chain joins TRBV6-6 to TRBJ2-1, with D perhaps TRBD2 (5 bases). The CDR3 runs to 13 residues. Trimming left V 3 bases short and J 9 bases short, with 12 bases between. In germline, CDR1 is MNHNY, CDR2 SVGAGI (reference sequence). The CDR3 spells CASSYGRGGEQFF. DNA for the CDR3: TGTGCCAGCAGTTATGGACGAGGAGGTGAGCAGTTCTTC.

With respect to this clone: Other DNA sequences in this sample translate to the same CDR3. As DNA, the CDR3 is TGTGCCAGCAGCGTAGTGCCAGGGGAGCTGTTTTTT. Translating gives CASSVVPGELFF. The chain recombines TRBV9 with TRBJ2-2; D remains unclear. Germline V gene sequence: CDR1 SGDLS, CDR2 YYNGEE. The CDR3 runs 12 residues. Deletions cut 0 bases from V and 8 bases from J, with 5 bases between.